Sequencing of this TCR beta chain was carried out in a study of blood T cell repertoires in COVID-19. The CDR3 spans 18 residues. Germline CDR1 reads MDHEN; CDR2 reads SYDVKM. The V and J ends lost 6 bases and 4 bases, in that order; junction bases with no gene match: 14. In the authors' methods: Quantification of nucleated cells was approximated via reference gene primer amplification. The data were produced by immunoSEQ multiplex PCR, yet TCRdb's version contains in-frame clones alone and is incomplete. V and J calls and clone size are those listed in that table; D and trimming were worked out from the DNA. The sample contains some 210,000 clones, around four fifths of which appear only once.

The receptor was derived from a woman between 70 and 85 years old with active or convalescent COVID-19. J is TRBJ2-7 and V is TRBV28; TRBD2 aligns across 14 bases. Sequences were obtained from peripheral blood. This CDR3 reads CASRPDRGTSGSLYEQYF. The CDR3 DNA is TGTGCCAGCAGACCTGACAGGGGGACTAGCGGGAGTCTTTACGAGCAGTACTTC.